This TCR beta chain is drawn from a study of chemoradiotherapy in HPV16-positive cancers. TCRdb keeps only in-frame clones here, not all; method: immunoSEQ multiplex PCR. The data hold just over 8,500 clones, with 74% observed a single time. V lost 2 bases and J lost 10; bases outside the gene matches: 1. The germline V gene has CDR1 SGDLS and CDR2 YYNGEE. CDR3 length: 14 amino acids. The receptor comes from a human donor with HPV-associated anogenital cancer. The chain couples TRBV9 to TRBJ2-1, with 15 positions matching TRBD2. The biological material was taken from a patient who underwent chemoradiotherapy. The CDR3 DNA reads TGTGCCAGCAGCGTCGGGACTAGCGGGAGGGAGCAGTTCTTC. It specifies CASSVGTSGREQFF.